Shown below are 20 T cell receptor beta chains from a single sample sequenced in a study of T cells after yellow fever vaccination. In TCRdb, the 5' RACE reads were re-called with MiXCR into one record per CDR3 protein. The data contain about 350,000 distinct CDR3 sequences, roughly 7.5% of them singletons. The material sequenced was PBMCs, taken 45 days after the first yellow fever vaccination. These receptors came from a man aged 18 to 29 who received the YFV17D yellow fever vaccine.

The chain employs TRBV7-2 and TRBJ1-1; D is unresolved. Trimming took off 5 bases at V and 5 bases at J, with 12 bases between the two ends. The CDR3 length is 13 residues. Germline-derived CDR1 and CDR2 are SGHTA and FQGNSA. CDR3 loop: CASSETSGTEAFF. For the CDR3, the DNA is TGTGCCAGCAGCGAAACCTCGGGGACTGAAGCTTTCTTT.

Ten or more counts support this clonotype. The V gene is TRBV27, the J gene TRBJ1-4; no clear D. V lost 4 bases to trimming and J lost 0 bases, with 6 bases between them. The germline CDR1 and CDR2 sequences are MNHEY and SMNVEV (reference sequence). The CDR3 runs 14 residues. The CDR3 loop is CASSSVATNEKLFF. Here the CDR3 DNA reads TGTGCCAGCAGTTCCGTAGCAACTAATGAAAAACTGTTTTTT.

The chain joins TRBV21-1 to TRBJ2-7. TRBV21-1 is listed as a pseudogene. CDR3 length: 16 residues. This chain's CDR3 is CASRIGKARTPYEQYV. CDR3 DNA sequence: TGTGCCAGCAGGATCGGTAAAGCGAGGACGCCCTACGAGCAGTACGTC.

This chain connects TRBV7-9 to TRBJ1-2; 7 bases match TRBD1. The germline CDR1 and CDR2 sequences are SEHNR and FQNEAQ (reference sequence). The trim removed 5 bases at V and 2 bases at J, leaving 11 bases unmatched. The CDR3 has 16 residues. CDR3 sequence (DNA): TGTGCCAGCAGCCCTTACCGGACAGGCGGAAACTATGGCTACACCTTC. It translates to CASSPYRTGGNYGYTF.

This clonotype was found many times. The chain combines TRBV7-2 with TRBJ1-1; TRBD1 is a possible D gene (6 bases). CDR1 and CDR2 from the germline V gene are SGHTA and FQGNSA. V lost 4 bases and J lost 1, with 7 bases in between. The CDR3 totals 13 residues. The CDR3 sequence: CASSSDRNTEAFF. CDR3 bases: TGTGCCAGCAGCTCGGACAGGAACACTGAAGCTTTCTTT.

The V and J genes are TRBV18 and TRBJ2-1; 9 positions agree with TRBD1. Germline CDR1 reads KGHSH; CDR2 reads LQKENI. The CDR3 runs 15 residues. The junction had 5 bases not matched to a gene; V was cut back by 3 bases and J by 5 bases. Here the CDR3 reads CASSPEQGANNEQFF. The CDR3 DNA is TGTGCCAGCTCACCTGAACAGGGGGCAAACAATGAGCAGTTCTTC.

This clonotype was seen a few times. V is TRBV30 and J is TRBJ1-2, with TRBD1 matching over 8 bases. CDR3 length equals 12 residues. Germline CDR1 and CDR2: GTSNPN and SVGIG (reference sequence). V shed 6 bases and J 8 bases; nucleotides not matched to a gene: 8. The CDR3 region is CACEDRDEGYTF. CDR3 DNA sequence: TGTGCCTGCGAGGACAGGGACGAGGGCTACACCTTC.

The table lists this clonotype with many counts. The chain uses TRBV7-2 and TRBJ1-1; no clear D. Germline assignment: CDR1 SGHTA and CDR2 FQGNSA. This CDR3 contains 17 residues. The V end lost 5 bases, the J end lost 4 bases, and 23 bases lay between the germline ends. CDR3 loop: CASSHSSSNRRVTEAFF. The DNA of the CDR3 is TGTGCCAGCAGCCACTCGTCTTCCAACAGAAGGGTCACTGAAGCTTTCTTT.

This chain joins TRBV20-1 and TRBJ2-7; possibly TRBD2 for D (6 bases). Germline V gene sequence: CDR1 DFQATT, CDR2 SNEGSKA (reference sequence). Trimming shortened V by 4 bases and J by 4 bases, and 8 bases separated the two germline ends. This CDR3 is 11 amino acids long. The CDR3 sequence is CSATTRYEQYF. In nucleotides, the CDR3 is TGCAGTGCTACGACTAGATACGAGCAGTACTTC.

There are a few counts of this clonotype. CDR3 sequence reads: CASSLGGLFSEAFF. CDR3 DNA sequence: TGTGCCAGCAGCTTAGGGGGCTTGTTCTCTGAAGCTTTCTTT. The chain carries TRBV7-9 and TRBJ1-1; maybe TRBD1 (5 bases). This CDR3 has 14 amino acids. Germline V gene lookup returns CDR1 SEHNR and CDR2 FQNEAQ (reference sequence). The ends were cut back, 1 base at V and 6 bases at J, with 12 bases in the middle.

This clonotype has only a few counts. The chain couples TRBV5-1 to TRBJ1-5; no clear D. The CDR3 has 14 amino acids. The germline V gene has CDR1 SGHRS and CDR2 YFSETQ. Trimming left V 0 bases short and J 5 bases short, with 9 bases between. Here the CDR3 reads CASSLEPDYQPQHF. The CDR3 DNA reads as TGCGCCAGCAGCTTGGAGCCGGATTATCAGCCCCAGCATTTT.

This chain connects TRBV11-2 to TRBJ1-1; a weak D match, TRBD1 (5 bases). CDR1 and CDR2 from the germline V gene are SGHAT and FQNNGV. The CDR3 contains 17 residues. V was trimmed by 5 bases and J by 3 bases, leaving 22 bases between them. The DNA of the CDR3 is TGTGCCAGCAGCCGGGGGGGGGAGGTTCGAGTTGACACTGAAGCTTTCTTT. Its protein is CASSRGGEVRVDTEAFF.

The chain links TRBV5-1 to TRBJ2-2; 8 bases are shared with TRBD1. V was clipped by 3 bases and J by 1 base; unmatched bases: 5. The CDR3 sequence is 16 residues long. Per the germline V gene, CDR1 is SGHRS and CDR2 is YFSETQ. The CDR3 DNA reads as TGCGCCAGCAGCTGGCCCGGGACAGGGAACACCGGGGAGCTGTTTTTT. This gives the protein CASSWPGTGNTGELFF.

This clonotype was counted many times. The rearrangement uses TRBV14 and TRBJ2-3; weak D call: TRBD1 (6 bases). The CDR3 has 14 residues. Trimming pared 4 bases from V and 2 bases from J, leaving 10 bases between. Germline V lookup: CDR1 SGHDN, CDR2 FVKESK. CDR3 sequence reads: CASSPGQFTDTQYF. For the CDR3, the DNA is TGTGCCAGCAGCCCAGGACAGTTCACAGATACGCAGTATTTT.

V gene TRBV6-5 combines with J gene TRBJ1-6; D is ambiguous. The germline CDR1 and CDR2 sequences are MNHEY and SVGAGI. CDR3 length: 12 amino acids. V shed 11 bases and J shed 0 bases, with 5 bases lying between them. CDR3 bases: TGTGCCGTCTCCTCCTATAATTCACCCCTCCACTTT. This translates into CAVSSYNSPLHF.

This clonotype has just a few counts. This chain uses TRBV5-1 with TRBJ2-1; 7 bases line up with TRBD2. V was pared by 4 bases and J by 4 bases, with 14 bases of the junction left unmatched. CDR3 length: 17 residues. The germline CDR1 and CDR2 sequences are SGHRS and YFSETQ. CDR3 protein: CASSRDLTSSGYNEQFF. Here the CDR3 DNA reads TGCGCCAGCAGCCGCGACTTGACTAGCTCGGGGTACAATGAGCAGTTCTTC.

This clonotype was counted only a few times. The chain uses TRBV12-3 or TRBV12-4 and TRBJ1-3; D is unclear. Trimming cost V 3 bases and J 4 bases, with 7 bases left between them. The CDR3 sequence is 13 residues long. The CDR3 spells CASSFGHGNTIYF. CDR3 in DNA: TGTGCCAGCAGTTTCGGGCACGGAAACACCATATATTTT.

The V and J genes are TRBV11-2 and TRBJ2-2, with 8 bases aligning to TRBD1. Germline values: CDR1 SGHAT, CDR2 FQNNGV. CDR3 length: 15 amino acids. J was trimmed by 6 bases and V by 8 bases; bases with no gene match: 11. The CDR3 protein is CASGSRGRFAGELFF. The CDR3 DNA reads as TGTGCCAGCGGGAGCAGGGGGCGCTTTGCCGGGGAGCTGTTTTTT.

This clonotype has at least ten counts. The chain combines TRBV20-1 with TRBJ2-7; 10 bases match TRBD2. The CDR3 loop spans 15 amino acids. From germline, CDR1 is DFQATT and CDR2 SNEGSKA (reference sequence). The CDR3 nucleotides read TGCAGCTTAAGATTAGCGGGGGGAACCCGCTACGAGCAGTACTTC. This translates into CSLRLAGGTRYEQYF.

This clonotype was seen a few times. The gene calls are TRBV6-5 and TRBJ2-1; 9 positions agree with TRBD2. The CDR3 is made up of 17 amino acids. V shed 2 bases, J shed 5 bases, and the junction held 10 bases outside the gene matches. The germline V gene encodes CDR1 MNHEY and CDR2 SVGAGI. CDR3: CASSYKFTVAGDNEQFF. The DNA of the CDR3 is TGTGCCAGCAGTTACAAGTTTACCGTAGCGGGGGACAATGAGCAGTTCTTC.